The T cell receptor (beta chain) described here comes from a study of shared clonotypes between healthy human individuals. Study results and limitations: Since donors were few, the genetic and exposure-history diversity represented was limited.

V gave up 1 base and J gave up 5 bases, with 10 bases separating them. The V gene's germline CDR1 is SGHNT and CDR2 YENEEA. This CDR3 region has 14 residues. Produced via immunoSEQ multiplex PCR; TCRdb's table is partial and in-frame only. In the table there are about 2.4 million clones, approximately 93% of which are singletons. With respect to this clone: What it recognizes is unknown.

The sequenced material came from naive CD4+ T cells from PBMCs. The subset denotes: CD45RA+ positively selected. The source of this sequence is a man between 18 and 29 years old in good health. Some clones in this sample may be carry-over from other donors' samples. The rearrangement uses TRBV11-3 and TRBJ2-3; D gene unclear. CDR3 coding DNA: TGTGCCAGCAGCTTAGGTAGGCCTGAAGATACGCAGTATTTT. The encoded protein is CASSLGRPEDTQYF.